These 13 T cell receptor beta chains were sequenced from one sample in a study of shared T cell receptors in the human thymus. TCRdb keeps only in-frame clones here, not all; method: immunoSEQ multiplex PCR. The sample records some 760,000 clones, approximately 85% being singletons. These same records also appear under a second study, on human thymus T cells.

Material for sequencing was thymocytes. All receptors come from a girl under two years old with a congenital heart defect.

This clone was seen just once. The rearrangement joins TRBV5-1 to TRBJ1-2, with TRBD1 matching over 7 bases. Germline loops: CDR1 SGHRS, CDR2 YFSETQ. The CDR3 has 15 amino acids. Losses at the gene ends were 4 bases for V and 2 bases for J; bases not matched to a gene: 8. The CDR3 coding sequence is TGCGCCAGCAGCCTCCGACAGGGCAAGAACTATGGCTACACCTTC. As protein: CASSLRQGKNYGYTF.

This chain uses TRBV10-3 with TRBJ2-3, with 9 bases matching TRBD2. Germline CDR1 ENHRY, CDR2 SYGVKD. The V gene end was trimmed by 0 bases and the J gene end by 2 bases; junction bases not matched to a gene: 12. CDR3 length equals 19 residues. The CDR3 sequence is CAISESRRRLAEFTDTQYF. The CDR3 DNA sequence: TGTGCCATCAGTGAGTCGCGACGGAGACTAGCGGAATTCACAGATACGCAGTATTTT.

The chain couples TRBV7-9 to TRBJ1-2; perhaps TRBD1 as D (6 bases). CDR3 length equals 16 residues. CDR1 and CDR2 (germline): SEHNR, FQNEAQ (reference sequence). Between the trimmed V and J ends, which lost 5 bases and 2 bases, there was a span of 18 bases. The CDR3 DNA sequence: TGTGCCAGCAGCGGACGGGGGGGCAGGGCCAACTATGGCTACACCTTC. Translation gives CASSGRGGRANYGYTF.

V usage is TRBV2 and J usage is TRBJ2-7; D possibly corresponds to TRBD1 (5 bases). This CDR3 has 17 residues. The germline V gene has CDR1 SNHLY and CDR2 FYNNEI. V lost 6 bases, J lost 3 bases, and 24 bases lay in between. The CDR3 spells CASRIQVPDPLHYEQYF. The CDR3 DNA reads as TGTGCCAGCAGGATACAGGTTCCGGACCCATTACACTACGAGCAGTACTTC.

The V and J genes are TRBV2 and TRBJ1-1, with D possibly TRBD1 on 6 matching bases. Per the germline V gene, CDR1 is SNHLY and CDR2 is FYNNEI. This CDR3 contains 15 residues. V lost 10 bases and J 3 bases, leaving 21 bases between the germline ends. CDR3 in DNA: TGTGCCACCCGTGGAATCGGGACACCTTACACTGAAGCTTTCTTT. This sequence encodes CATRGIGTPYTEAFF. Using reference TRBV2 and TRBJ1-1 for the parts outside the CDR3, the full variable domain is EPEVTQTPSHQVTQMGQEVILRCVPISNHLYFYWYRQILGQKVEFLVSFYNNEISEKSEIFDDQFSVERPDGSNFTLKIRSTKLEDSAMYFCATRGIGTPYTEAFFGQGTRLTVV.

The rearrangement joins TRBV19 to TRBJ1-1, with D perhaps TRBD1 (6 bases). This CDR3 is 21 amino acids long. The V gene's germline CDR1 is LNHDA and CDR2 SQIVND (reference sequence). The V end lost 0 bases, the J end lost 1 base, and 27 bases lay between the germline ends. The CDR3 region has the DNA TGTGCCAGTAGTATAGAGCAAGGGGACACGAACCACTTCATGAGGAACACTGAAGCTTTCTTT. Amino acid sequence: CASSIEQGDTNHFMRNTEAFF.

The J gene is TRBJ2-7, the V gene TRBV18; D is possibly TRBD2 (6 bases). Looked up from germline, CDR1 is KGHSH and CDR2 is LQKENI. This CDR3 is 15 amino acids long. V gave up 6 bases and J gave up 0 bases, with 15 bases separating them. Here the CDR3 DNA reads TGTGCCAGCTCTCACCGTGGGGGGAGCTCCTACGAGCAGTACTTC. As protein: CASSHRGGSSYEQYF.

V gene TRBV5-5 combines with J gene TRBJ1-5; TRBD1 matches 8 bases. The CDR3 runs 16 residues. Germline V gives CDR1 SGHKS, CDR2 YYEKEE (reference sequence). The junction had 7 bases not matched to a gene; V was cut back by 0 bases and J by 5 bases. CDR3 in DNA: TGTGCCAGCAGCTTGGTAGCTGGGACAGGAGATCAGCCCCAGCATTTT. Protein product: CASSLVAGTGDQPQHF.

This chain uses TRBV5-4 with TRBJ1-1; D is ambiguous. From germline, CDR1 is SGHNT and CDR2 YYREEE (reference sequence). The V end was cut by 0 bases, the J end by 1 base, with 10 bases between. The CDR3 covers 15 residues. CDR3 DNA: TGTGCCAGCAGCTTGGTATGGGGAGGGAACACTGAAGCTTTCTTT. Protein sequence: CASSLVWGGNTEAFF.

The chain combines TRBV4-3 with TRBJ1-1, with 8 positions matching TRBD1. The germline CDR1 and CDR2 sequences are LGHNA and YSLEER. This CDR3 is built from 17 residues. After removal of 0 bases from V and 4 bases from J, the junction contained 10 bases not matched to a gene. DNA of the CDR3: TGCGCCAGCAGCCAAGATGATCAGGGGGCGAGTGGCACTGAAGCTTTCTTT. It encodes CASSQDDQGASGTEAFF.

The chain uses TRBV28 and TRBJ1-1; 7 bases map to TRBD1. The ends lost 6 bases at V and 0 bases at J; junction bases unmatched: 13. The CDR3 loop spans 17 amino acids. CDR1 and CDR2 (germline): MDHEN, SYDVKM. The CDR3 bases are TGTGCCAGCAGCCCGAGACGACAGGGTACTGTGAACACTGAAGCTTTCTTT. It encodes CASSPRRQGTVNTEAFF.

A single count supports this clone. The rearrangement uses TRBV10-3 and TRBJ2-7; perhaps TRBD2 as D (6 bases). The CDR3 length is 15 residues. CDR1 is ENHRY and CDR2 is SYGVKD in the germline V gene. The V end was cut by 2 bases, the J end by 2 bases, with 13 bases between. The CDR3 region is CAISEVLADPYEQYF. CDR3 in DNA: TGTGCCATCAGTGAGGTGTTAGCGGACCCCTACGAGCAGTACTTC.

CDR3 protein: CASSDGGDSSYNSPLHF. CDR3 in DNA: TGTGCCAGCAGTGACGGAGGGGATAGCTCCTATAATTCACCCCTCCACTTT. The rearrangement uses TRBV6-1 and TRBJ1-6, with a possible D match to TRBD1 (5 bases). The CDR3 consists of 17 residues. Germline V gene sequence: CDR1 MNHNS, CDR2 SASEGT. Trimming cost V 3 bases and J 0 bases, with 12 bases left between them.